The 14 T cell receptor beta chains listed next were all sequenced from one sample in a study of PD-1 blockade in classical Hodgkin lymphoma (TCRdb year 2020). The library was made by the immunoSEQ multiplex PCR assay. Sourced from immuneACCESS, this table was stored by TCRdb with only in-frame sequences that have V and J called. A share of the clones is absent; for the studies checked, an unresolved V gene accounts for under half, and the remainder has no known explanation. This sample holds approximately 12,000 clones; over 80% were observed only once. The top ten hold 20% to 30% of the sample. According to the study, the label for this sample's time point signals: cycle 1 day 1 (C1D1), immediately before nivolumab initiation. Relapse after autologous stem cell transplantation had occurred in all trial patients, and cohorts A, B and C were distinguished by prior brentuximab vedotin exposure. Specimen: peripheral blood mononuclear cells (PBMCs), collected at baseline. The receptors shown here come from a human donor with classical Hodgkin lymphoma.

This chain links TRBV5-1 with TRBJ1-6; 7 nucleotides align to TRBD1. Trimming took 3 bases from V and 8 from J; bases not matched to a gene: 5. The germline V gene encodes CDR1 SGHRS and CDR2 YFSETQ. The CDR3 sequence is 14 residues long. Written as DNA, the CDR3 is TGCGCCAGCAGCTCCACAGGGGAGCATTCACCCCTCCACTTT. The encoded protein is CASSSTGEHSPLHF. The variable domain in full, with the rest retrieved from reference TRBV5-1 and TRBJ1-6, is KAGVTQTPRYLIKTRGQQVTLSCSPISGHRSVSWYQQTPGQGLQFLFEYFSETQRNKGNFPGRFSGRQFSNSRSEMNVSTLELGDSALYLCASSSTGEHSPLHFGNGTRLTVT.

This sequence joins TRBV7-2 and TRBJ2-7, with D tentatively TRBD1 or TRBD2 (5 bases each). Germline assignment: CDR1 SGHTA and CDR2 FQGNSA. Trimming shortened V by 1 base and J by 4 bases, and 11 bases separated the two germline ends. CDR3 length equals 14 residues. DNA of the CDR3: TGTGCCAGCAGCTTAGGGGGCTGGGGGTACGAGCAGTACTTC. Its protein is CASSLGGWGYEQYF.

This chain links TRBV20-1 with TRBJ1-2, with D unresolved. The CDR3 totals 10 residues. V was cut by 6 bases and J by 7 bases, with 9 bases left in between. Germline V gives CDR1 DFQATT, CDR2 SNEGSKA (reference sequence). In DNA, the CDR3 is TGCAGTGCCACAGCGGGTGGCTACACCTTC. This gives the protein CSATAGGYTF.

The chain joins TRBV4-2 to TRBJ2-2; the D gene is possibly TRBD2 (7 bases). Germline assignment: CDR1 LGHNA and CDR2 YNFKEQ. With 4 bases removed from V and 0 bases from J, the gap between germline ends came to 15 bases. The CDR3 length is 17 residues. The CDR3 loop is CASSLEGGLANTGELFF. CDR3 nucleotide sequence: TGTGCCAGCAGCCTCGAGGGGGGGCTAGCGAACACCGGGGAGCTGTTTTTT.

This chain's CDR3 is CASSTRTDYNSPLHF. The CDR3 nucleotides read TGTGCCAGTAGTACACGGACAGATTATAATTCACCCCTCCACTTT. The V gene is TRBV19, the J gene TRBJ1-6; tentatively, D is TRBD1 (6 bases). Trimming shortened V by 4 bases and J by 4 bases, and 11 bases separated the two germline ends. This CDR3 has 15 amino acids. The germline V gene encodes CDR1 LNHDA and CDR2 SQIVND (reference sequence).

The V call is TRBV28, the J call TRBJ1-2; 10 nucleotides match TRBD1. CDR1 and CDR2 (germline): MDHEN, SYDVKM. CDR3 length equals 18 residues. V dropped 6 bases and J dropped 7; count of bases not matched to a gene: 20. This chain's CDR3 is CASSPPTARDRGRGGYTF. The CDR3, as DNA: TGTGCCAGCAGCCCACCGACCGCCCGGGACAGGGGTCGAGGTGGCTACACCTTC.

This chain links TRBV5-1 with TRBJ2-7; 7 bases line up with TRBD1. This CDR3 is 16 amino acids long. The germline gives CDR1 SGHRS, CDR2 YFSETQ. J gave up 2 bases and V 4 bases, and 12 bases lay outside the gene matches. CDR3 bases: TGCGCCAGCAGCGAGGGTCGACAGGGCCAAACCTACGAGCAGTACTTC. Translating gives CASSEGRQGQTYEQYF.

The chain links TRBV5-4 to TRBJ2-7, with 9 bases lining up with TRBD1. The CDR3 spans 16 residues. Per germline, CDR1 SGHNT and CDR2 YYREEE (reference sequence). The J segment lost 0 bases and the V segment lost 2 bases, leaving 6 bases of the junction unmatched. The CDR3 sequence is CASSFGTGLSSYEQYF. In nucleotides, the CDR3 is TGTGCCAGCAGCTTCGGGACAGGGCTAAGCTCCTACGAGCAGTACTTC. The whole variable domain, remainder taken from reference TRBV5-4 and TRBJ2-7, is ETGVTQSPTHLIKTRGQQVTLRCSSQSGHNTVSWYQQALGQGPQFIFQYYREEENGRGNFPPRFSGLQFPNYSSELNVNALELDDSALYLCASSFGTGLSSYEQYFGPGTRLTVT.

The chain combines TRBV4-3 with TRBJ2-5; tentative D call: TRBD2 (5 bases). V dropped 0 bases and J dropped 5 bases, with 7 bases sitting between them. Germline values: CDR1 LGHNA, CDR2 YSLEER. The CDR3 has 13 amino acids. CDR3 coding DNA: TGCGCCAGCAGCCAAGATGGAGGTGAGACCCAGTACTTC. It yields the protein CASSQDGGETQYF.

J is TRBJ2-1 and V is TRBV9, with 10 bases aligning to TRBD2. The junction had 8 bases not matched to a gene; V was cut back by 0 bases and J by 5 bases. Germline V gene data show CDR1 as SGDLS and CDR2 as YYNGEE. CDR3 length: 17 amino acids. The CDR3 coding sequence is TGTGCCAGCAGCGTAGAGCCAATAGCGGGAGGCCACAATGAGCAGTTCTTC. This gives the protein CASSVEPIAGGHNEQFF.

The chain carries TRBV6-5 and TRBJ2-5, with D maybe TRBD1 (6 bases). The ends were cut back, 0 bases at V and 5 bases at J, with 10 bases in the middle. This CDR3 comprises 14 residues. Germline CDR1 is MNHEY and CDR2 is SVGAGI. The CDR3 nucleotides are TGTGCCAGCAGTTACTCGAGGGGGTCCGAGACCCAGTACTTC. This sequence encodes CASSYSRGSETQYF.

The CDR3 loop is CASSLRGGEGRETQYF. The CDR3 DNA sequence: TGTGCCAGCAGCCTTCGGGGGGGTGAGGGGCGAGAGACCCAGTACTTC. The chain recombines TRBV7-2 with TRBJ2-5; 8 bases match TRBD2. After removal of 5 bases from V and 4 bases from J, the junction contained 12 bases not matched to a gene. The CDR3 extends over 16 amino acids. CDR1 and CDR2 from the germline V gene are SGHTA and FQGNSA.

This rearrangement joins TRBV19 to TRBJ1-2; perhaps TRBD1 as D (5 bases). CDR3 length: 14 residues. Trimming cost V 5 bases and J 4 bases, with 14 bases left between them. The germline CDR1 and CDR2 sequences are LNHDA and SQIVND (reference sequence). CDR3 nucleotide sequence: TGTGCCAGTAGTCCCCTCGTCGGGGCCTATGGCTACACCTTC. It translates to CASSPLVGAYGYTF.

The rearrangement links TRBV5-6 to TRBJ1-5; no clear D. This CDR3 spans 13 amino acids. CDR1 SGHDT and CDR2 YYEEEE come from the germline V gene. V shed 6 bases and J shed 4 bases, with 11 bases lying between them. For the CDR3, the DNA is TGTGCCAGCACAGCGGCGGGTAATCAGCCCCAGCATTTT. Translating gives CASTAAGNQPQHF. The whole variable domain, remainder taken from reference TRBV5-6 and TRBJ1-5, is DAGVTQSPTHLIKTRGQQVTLRCSPKSGHDTVSWYQQALGQGPQFIFQYYEEEERQRGNFPDRFSGHQFPNYSSELNVNALLLGDSALYLCASTAAGNQPQHFGDGTRLSIL.